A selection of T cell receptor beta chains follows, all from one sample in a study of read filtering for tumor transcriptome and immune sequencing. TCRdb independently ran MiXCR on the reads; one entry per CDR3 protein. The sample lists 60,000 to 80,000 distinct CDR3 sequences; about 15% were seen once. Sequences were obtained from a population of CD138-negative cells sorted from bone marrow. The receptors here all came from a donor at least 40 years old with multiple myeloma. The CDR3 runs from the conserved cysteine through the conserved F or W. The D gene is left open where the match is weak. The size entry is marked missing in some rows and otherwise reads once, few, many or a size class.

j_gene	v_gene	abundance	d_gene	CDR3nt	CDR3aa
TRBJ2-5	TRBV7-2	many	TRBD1	TGTGCCAGCAGCCGAGGAGAGACAGGGGCATTAACCCAGTACTTC	CASSRGETGALTQYF
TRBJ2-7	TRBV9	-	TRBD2	TGTGCCAGCAGCGTCGGCAGGAGGACTAGCGGGAGCGAGCAGTACTTC	CASSVGRRTSGSEQYF
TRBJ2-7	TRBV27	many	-	TGTGCCAGCAGTTTATCATGGGACGGAGACCTTCGCTCCTACGAGCAGTACTTC	CASSLSWDGDLRSYEQYF
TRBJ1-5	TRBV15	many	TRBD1	TGTGCCACCAGCAGGGAACAGGGGGCAGATCAGCCCCAGCATTTT	CATSREQGADQPQHF
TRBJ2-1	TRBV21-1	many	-	TGTGCCAGCAGCTGCCGAGACAGACCCTACAATGAGCAGTTCTTC	CASSCRDRPYNEQFF
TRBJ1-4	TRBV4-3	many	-	TGCGCCAGCAGCCAAGGAGAAAATGAAAAACTGTTTTTT	CASSQGENEKLFF
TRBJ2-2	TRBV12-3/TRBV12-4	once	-	TGTGCCAGCAGTTTTGTTCGAGGGAGTTACACCGGGGAGCTGTTTTTT	CASSFVRGSYTGELFF
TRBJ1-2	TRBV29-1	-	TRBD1	TGCAGCGTTGAGGGACAGTACTATGGCTACACCTTC	CSVEGQYYGYTF
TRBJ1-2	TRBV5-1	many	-	TGCGCCAGCAGCCCCCTGGGGGCGGGCAGAGGCTACACCTTC	CASSPLGAGRGYTF
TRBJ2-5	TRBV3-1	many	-	TGTGCCAGCAGCCAAGATCGGGCAGAAAAGACCCAGTACTTC	CASSQDRAEKTQYF
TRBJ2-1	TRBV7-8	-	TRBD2	TGTGCCAGCAGCTTTCGACTAGCAGTGACCTACGATGAGCAGTTCTTC	CASSFRLAVTYDEQFF
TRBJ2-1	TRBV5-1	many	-	TGCGCCAGCAGGAAGACAGCCTACAATGAGCAGTTCTTC	CASRKTAYNEQFF
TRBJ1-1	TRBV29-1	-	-	TGCAGCGCTACAGACACTGAAGCTTTCTTT	CSATDTEAFF
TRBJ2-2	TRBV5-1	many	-	TGCGCCAGCACCTCAGGAGGAGGGGACACCGGGGAGCTGTTTTTT	CASTSGGGDTGELFF